This T cell receptor beta chain emerged from a study of T cell responses to AZD1222 COVID-19 vaccine. General study points: White British people made up most donors, females outnumbered males, and clonal diversity was possibly underestimated. Dominant at 160-218 and 743-854, vaccine-associated CD4 TCRs also spanned spike.

Sequencing used immunoSEQ multiplex PCR; TCRdb keeps in-frame clones, though not all of them. The repertoire has approximately 200,000 clones, approximately 95% of them found once; the top ten carry 0.95% to 1.1%. In regard to this clone: Its antigen remains unknown.

The clonotype was recovered from an adult who received the AZD1222 COVID-19 vaccine. The sample was peripheral blood, taken 28 days after the second AZD1222 dose.

The CDR3 loop reads CASSGGQTGRGNTIYF. The CDR3 DNA reads TGCGCCAGCAGCGGGGGGCAGACAGGGCGAGGAAACACCATATATTTT. V usage is TRBV5-1 and J usage is TRBJ1-3, with TRBD1 matching 7 bases. CDR1 is SGHRS and CDR2 is YFSETQ in the germline V gene. There are 16 residues in the CDR3. J was trimmed by 4 bases and V by 4 bases; bases with no gene match: 11.